The 29 T cell receptor beta chains listed next were all sequenced from one sample in a study of graft-versus-host responses after intestinal transplantation. Sequenced by immunoSEQ multiplex PCR; TCRdb stores in-frame clones only, minus some. The sample consists of approximately 92,000 clones, under 95% of them appearing once. The antigens of these receptors remain unknown. Sequenced material: unstimulated CD8+ T cells sorted from spleen or lymph node cells, taken before intestinal transplant. These receptors were obtained from a human donor who received an intestinal transplant.

The chain links TRBV2 to TRBJ1-6; 10 nucleotides agree with TRBD1. CDR1 and CDR2 from the germline V gene are SNHLY and FYNNEI. Germline trimming cut 2 bases from V and 2 bases from J; bases unmatched to any gene: 6. The CDR3 loop spans 18 amino acids. CDR3 residues: CASSEPRDRGPYNSPLHF. The CDR3 region has the DNA TGTGCCAGCAGTGAACCCCGGGACAGGGGCCCCTATAATTCACCCCTCCACTTT.

V is TRBV5-6 and J is TRBJ1-1, with D tentatively TRBD1 (5 bases). Trimming pared 4 bases from V and 6 bases from J, leaving 10 bases between. The germline gives CDR1 SGHDT, CDR2 YYEEEE. This CDR3 has 12 residues. CDR3 amino acids: CASSPGYSEAFF. CDR3 nucleotide sequence: TGTGCCAGCAGCCCAGGGTATTCTGAAGCTTTCTTT.

The rearrangement uses TRBV6-5 and TRBJ2-3; D remains unclear. The CDR3 runs to 16 residues. V shed 2 bases and J shed 0 bases, with 12 bases lying between them. From germline, CDR1 is MNHEY and CDR2 SVGAGI. Here the CDR3 reads CASSYGTPLSTDTQYF. DNA for the CDR3: TGTGCCAGCAGTTACGGCACACCCCTCAGCACAGATACGCAGTATTTT.

In its sample, this clone was seen a few times. The chain couples TRBV5-6 to TRBJ1-2, with D maybe TRBD1 (5 bases). The V end lost 3 bases, the J end lost 8 bases, and 11 bases lay between the germline ends. The CDR3 is 12 residues long. Germline assignment: CDR1 SGHDT and CDR2 YYEEEE. The DNA of the CDR3 is TGTGCCAGCAGCTCAGGGACTTACGGCTACACCTTC. This encodes CASSSGTYGYTF.

The chain carries TRBV5-1 and TRBJ2-1, with 9 bases aligning to TRBD2. J was trimmed by 13 bases and V by 3 bases; bases with no gene match: 11. The germline gives CDR1 SGHRS, CDR2 YFSETQ. The CDR3 is 14 residues long. The CDR3 is CASSYLAGDGYQFF. In DNA, the CDR3 is TGCGCCAGCAGCTATTTAGCGGGAGACGGGTATCAGTTCTTC. Variable domain in full (rest from reference TRBV5-1 and TRBJ2-1): KAGVTQTPRYLIKTRGQQVTLSCSPISGHRSVSWYQQTPGQGLQFLFEYFSETQRNKGNFPGRFSGRQFSNSRSEMNVSTLELGDSALYLCASSYLAGDGYQFFGPGTRLTVL.

The chain employs TRBV5-1 and TRBJ1-5; TRBD1 matches 7 bases. Germline trimming cut 1 base from V and 1 base from J; bases unmatched to any gene: 2. This CDR3 has 15 residues. CDR1 SGHRS and CDR2 YFSETQ come from the germline V gene. In DNA form, the CDR3 reads TGCGCCAGCAGCTTGACAGGGGAGAGCAATCAGCCCCAGCATTTT. Residues: CASSLTGESNQPQHF.

V is TRBV2 and J is TRBJ1-5; D is unclear. Per the germline V gene, CDR1 is SNHLY and CDR2 is FYNNEI. Trimming took 0 bases from V and 1 from J, leaving 7 bases between them. CDR3 length: 15 amino acids. CDR3 DNA: TGTGCCAGCAGTGAAGCCTGGGGAAGCAATCAGCCCCAGCATTTT. It yields the protein CASSEAWGSNQPQHF.

The chain is built from TRBV28 and TRBJ1-6; 8 bases match TRBD1. Germline V lookup: CDR1 MDHEN, CDR2 SYDVKM. Unmatched junction bases numbered 4, after V lost 5 bases and J lost 7 bases. The CDR3 is 14 residues long. The CDR3 sequence: CASSLRTGNSPLHF. The CDR3 DNA is TGTGCCAGCAGTCTTCGGACAGGGAATTCACCCCTCCACTTT.

This clone has more than one count but fewer than ten. This chain uses TRBV6-1 with TRBJ2-7; 8 bases match TRBD1. Per germline, CDR1 MNHNS and CDR2 SASEGT. CDR3 size: 14 residues. V dropped 8 bases and J dropped 1; count of bases not matched to a gene: 7. CDR3: CASSRGQDSYEQYF. The CDR3 DNA follows: TGTGCCAGCTCACGGGGACAGGATTCCTACGAGCAGTACTTC.

V and J are TRBV5-6 and TRBJ2-7; no reliable D call. Trimming removed 6 bases at V and 4 bases at J, with 8 bases between. CDR3 size: 11 residues. CDR1 is SGHDT, CDR2 YYEEEE, per germline. This CDR3 is CASTLGYEQYF. Written as DNA, the CDR3 is TGTGCCAGCACCCTTGGGTACGAGCAGTACTTC. Filled out from reference TRBV5-6 and TRBJ2-7, the complete variable domain reads DAGVTQSPTHLIKTRGQQVTLRCSPKSGHDTVSWYQQALGQGPQFIFQYYEEEERQRGNFPDRFSGHQFPNYSSELNVNALLLGDSALYLCASTLGYEQYFGPGTRLTVT.

The table lists this clone with a count of one. The chain joins TRBV9 to TRBJ2-7; 9 bases match TRBD2. Looked up from germline, CDR1 is SGDLS and CDR2 is YYNGEE. The CDR3 has 16 residues. Trimming removed 0 bases from V and 3 bases from J; junction bases left unmatched: 7. The CDR3 here is CASSVAQAGGFYEQYF. As DNA, the CDR3 is TGTGCCAGCAGCGTAGCACAAGCGGGGGGCTTCTACGAGCAGTACTTC.

The gene calls are TRBV29-1 and TRBJ2-7, with a weak D call TRBD2 (5 bases). V was cut by 0 bases and J by 3 bases, with 12 bases left in between. This CDR3 spans 14 amino acids. Germline V gene data show CDR1 as SQVTM and CDR2 as ANQGSEA. The CDR3 DNA is TGCAGCGTTGAAGACCCGGGATCCCTCTACGAGCAGTACTTC. It codes for CSVEDPGSLYEQYF.

The genes are TRBV7-9 and TRBJ2-7, with 7 bases fitting TRBD1. This CDR3 is 15 amino acids long. Germline V gene lookup returns CDR1 SEHNR and CDR2 FQNEAQ (reference sequence). V shed 5 bases, J shed 6 bases, and the junction held 13 bases outside the gene matches. CDR3 DNA: TGTGCCAGCAGCAACTGGGACAGCGCACTTGGCGAGCAGTACTTC. Its protein is CASSNWDSALGEQYF.

The chain recombines TRBV29-1 with TRBJ1-1; 10 bases agree with TRBD1. This CDR3 is built from 15 residues. Germline CDR1 SQVTM, CDR2 ANQGSEA. The V gene end was trimmed by 1 base and the J gene end by 1 base; junction bases not matched to a gene: 3. The CDR3 here is CSVEGWDRGNTEAFF. DNA of the CDR3: TGCAGCGTTGAAGGCTGGGACAGGGGGAACACTGAAGCTTTCTTT.

In regard to this clone: One junction end does not reproduce the germline sequence, and a read error may be involved. This sequence joins TRBV7-2 and TRBJ2-3; 7 bases agree with TRBD2. The germline V gene encodes CDR1 SGHTA and CDR2 FQGNSA. CDR3 size: 16 residues. CDR3 loop: CASSLAAAGSTGTQYF. CDR3 in DNA: TGTGCCAGCAGCTTAGCTGCAGCGGGGAGCACAGGTACGCAGTATTTT.

The chain couples TRBV7-9 to TRBJ2-6; D remains unclear. This CDR3 has 15 residues. V shed 5 bases and J shed 0 bases, with 8 bases lying between them. Germline lookup yields CDR1 SEHNR and CDR2 FQNEAQ (reference sequence). As DNA, the CDR3 is TGTGCCAGCAGCACCGAAAGCTCTGGGGCCAACGTCCTGACTTTC. Its translation is CASSTESSGANVLTF.

The chain employs TRBV29-1 and TRBJ1-2, with D unclear. Between the trimmed V and J ends, which lost 2 bases and 8 bases, there was a span of 3 bases. The CDR3 has 9 amino acids. The germline V gene has CDR1 SQVTM and CDR2 ANQGSEA. CDR3 loop: CSVESGYTF. In nucleotides, the CDR3 is TGCAGCGTTGAATCGGGCTACACCTTC. Full variable domain (outside the CDR3, taken from reference TRBV29-1 and TRBJ1-2): SAVISQKPSRDICQRGTSLTIQCQVDSQVTMMFWYRQQPGQSLTLIATANQGSEATYESGFVIDKFPISRPNLTFSTLTVSNMSPEDSSIYLCSVESGYTFGSGTRLTVV.

CDR3 nucleotides: TGTGCCAGCAGTTACCGGACTAGCGGGGGAGAGACCCAGTACTTC. Residues: CASSYRTSGGETQYF. The V call is TRBV6-5, the J call TRBJ2-5; 13 bases are a match to TRBD2. The J segment lost 4 bases and the V segment lost 2 bases, leaving 1 base of the junction unmatched. The CDR3 contains 15 residues. The germline V gene encodes CDR1 MNHEY and CDR2 SVGAGI.

J is TRBJ1-2 and V is TRBV13; D gene ambiguous. The CDR3 loop spans 13 amino acids. Germline CDR1 and CDR2: PRHDT and FYEKMQ (reference sequence). Trimming took 0 bases from V and 4 from J, leaving 6 bases between them. The CDR3 coding sequence is TGTGCCAGCAGCTTAGGTTGGAGCTATGGCTACACCTTC. This codes for CASSLGWSYGYTF.

The chain is built from TRBV5-1 and TRBJ2-1; D gene unclear. V lost 2 bases, J lost 5 bases, and 8 bases lay in between. Germline lookup yields CDR1 SGHRS and CDR2 YFSETQ. The CDR3 has 13 residues. Here the CDR3 reads CASSLRYDNEQFF. In DNA, the CDR3 is TGCGCCAGCAGCTTACGATACGACAATGAGCAGTTCTTC.

In DNA, the CDR3 is TGTGCCAGAAGCCCTGGCCTAGCGGGGCCACGGGGGGCCCAGTACTTC. Protein sequence: CARSPGLAGPRGAQYF. This sequence joins TRBV5-3 and TRBJ2-5; 9 bases match TRBD2. TRBV5-3 is noted as an ORF with a role that remains uncertain. Trimming took 4 bases from V and 9 from J; bases not matched to a gene: 16. This CDR3 has 16 amino acids.

The V gene is TRBV6-1, the J gene TRBJ1-5; D is undetermined. This CDR3 is built from 14 residues. Germline V gene lookup returns CDR1 MNHNS and CDR2 SASEGT. Trimming stripped 11 bases from V and 0 bases from J, with 14 bases between. The CDR3 region is CAASGSYSNQPQHF. The CDR3 region has the DNA TGTGCCGCCTCGGGGAGTTATAGCAATCAGCCCCAGCATTTT.

V usage is TRBV7-9 and J usage is TRBJ1-5; a possible D gene is TRBD1 (5 bases). Trimming removed 3 bases from V and 0 bases from J, with 9 bases in between. There are 15 residues in the CDR3. Per the germline V gene, CDR1 is SEHNR and CDR2 is FQNEAQ (reference sequence). CDR3 DNA: TGTGCCAGCAGCTTGGGGACGGATAGCAATCAGCCCCAGCATTTT. Its translation is CASSLGTDSNQPQHF.

V and J are TRBV19 and TRBJ2-1, with 10 bases identical to TRBD2. V was pared by 3 bases and J by 4 bases, with 9 bases of the junction left unmatched. Germline CDR1 and CDR2: LNHDA and SQIVND (reference sequence). The CDR3 extends over 17 amino acids. The CDR3 coding sequence is TGTGCCAGTAGTATGGGAACTAGCGGGATGTGGTACAATGAGCAGTTCTTC. Amino acids: CASSMGTSGMWYNEQFF.

V and J are TRBV11-2 and TRBJ1-3; D is perhaps TRBD1 (5 bases). Deletions cut 0 bases from V and 16 bases from J, with 10 bases between. From germline, CDR1 is SGHAT and CDR2 FQNNGV. This CDR3 is 11 amino acids long. The CDR3 DNA follows: TGTGCCAGCAGCTTAGAAGGGGACCACTATTTT. Its translation: CASSLEGDHYF.

This sequence joins TRBV11-2 and TRBJ2-3, with D possibly matching TRBD2 (5 bases). The germline V gene encodes CDR1 SGHAT and CDR2 FQNNGV. V lost 6 bases to trimming and J lost 0 bases, with 13 bases between them. The CDR3 is 15 amino acids. CDR3 amino acids: CASSRWTPSTDTQYF. The CDR3 DNA follows: TGTGCCAGCAGTCGTTGGACTCCTAGCACAGATACGCAGTATTTT.

V and J are TRBV4-1 and TRBJ2-4; 9 positions agree with TRBD2. Germline V gene data show CDR1 as MGHRA and CDR2 as YSYEKL. The CDR3 is 16 residues long. The J segment lost 3 bases and the V segment lost 3 bases, leaving 6 bases of the junction unmatched. The CDR3 spells CASSQLAGESKNIQYF. As DNA, the CDR3 is TGCGCCAGCAGCCAGTTAGCGGGAGAGAGCAAAAACATTCAGTACTTC.

The rearrangement joins TRBV28 to TRBJ2-7; 11 bases are a match to TRBD2. After removal of 6 bases from V and 2 bases from J, the junction contained 3 bases not matched to a gene. CDR1 is MDHEN, CDR2 SYDVKM, per germline. This CDR3 has 14 amino acids. The CDR3 is CASSRLAGTYEQYF. The CDR3 coding sequence is TGTGCCAGCAGCCGACTAGCGGGGACCTACGAGCAGTACTTC.

The chain uses TRBV4-1 and TRBJ2-1, with 9 bases lining up with TRBD2. V trimming: 3 bases; J trimming: 8 bases; junction bases outside the gene matches: 14. Germline V gene lookup returns CDR1 MGHRA and CDR2 YSYEKL. The CDR3 loop spans 17 amino acids. The CDR3 region is CASSQGGVAGAEDEQFF. CDR3 sequence (DNA): TGCGCCAGCAGCCAGGGCGGAGTAGCGGGAGCGGAGGATGAGCAGTTCTTC.